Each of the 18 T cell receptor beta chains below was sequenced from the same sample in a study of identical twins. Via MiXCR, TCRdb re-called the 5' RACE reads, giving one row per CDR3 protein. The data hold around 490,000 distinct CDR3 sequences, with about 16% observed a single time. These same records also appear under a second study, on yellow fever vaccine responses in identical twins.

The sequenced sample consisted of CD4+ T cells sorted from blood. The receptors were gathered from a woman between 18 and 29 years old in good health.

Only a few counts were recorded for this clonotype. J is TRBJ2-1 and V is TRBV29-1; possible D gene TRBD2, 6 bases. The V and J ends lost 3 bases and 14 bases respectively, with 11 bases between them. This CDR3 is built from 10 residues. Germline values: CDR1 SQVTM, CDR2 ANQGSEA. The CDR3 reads CSVDWGEEFF. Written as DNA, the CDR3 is TGCAGCGTTGATTGGGGGGAAGAGTTCTTC.

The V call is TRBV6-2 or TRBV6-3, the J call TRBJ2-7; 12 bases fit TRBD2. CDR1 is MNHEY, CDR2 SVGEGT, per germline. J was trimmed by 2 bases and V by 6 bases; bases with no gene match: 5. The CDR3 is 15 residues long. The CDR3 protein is CASRKLAGGAYEQYV. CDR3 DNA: TGTGCCAGCAGAAAACTAGCGGGGGGAGCCTACGAGCAGTACGTC.

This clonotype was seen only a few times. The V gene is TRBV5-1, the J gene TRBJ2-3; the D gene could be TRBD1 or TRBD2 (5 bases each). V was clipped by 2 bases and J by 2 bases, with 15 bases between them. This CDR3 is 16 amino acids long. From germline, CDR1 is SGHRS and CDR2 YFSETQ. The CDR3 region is CASSFLGTLNTDTQYF. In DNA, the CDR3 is TGCGCCAGCAGCTTCCTCGGGACGCTAAACACAGATACGCAGTATTTT.

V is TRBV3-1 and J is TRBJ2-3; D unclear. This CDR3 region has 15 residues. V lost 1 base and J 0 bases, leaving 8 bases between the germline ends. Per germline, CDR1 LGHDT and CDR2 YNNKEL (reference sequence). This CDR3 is CASSQAGTSTDTQYF. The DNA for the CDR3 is TGTGCCAGCAGCCAAGCTGGTACTAGCACAGATACGCAGTATTTT.

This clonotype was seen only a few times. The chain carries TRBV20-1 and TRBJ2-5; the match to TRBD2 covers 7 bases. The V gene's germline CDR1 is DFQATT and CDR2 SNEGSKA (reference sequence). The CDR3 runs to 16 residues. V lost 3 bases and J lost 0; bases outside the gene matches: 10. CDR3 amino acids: CSARGGTPGYQETQYF. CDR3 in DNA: TGCAGTGCTAGGGGAGGGACTCCTGGGTACCAAGAGACCCAGTACTTC.

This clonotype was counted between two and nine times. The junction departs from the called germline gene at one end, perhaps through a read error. CDR3 coding DNA: TGTGCCAGCAGCTTAGTCTCGACTAGCGGGAGTAGGCTAAGGTCCTACAATGAGCAGTTCTTC. Residues: CASSLVSTSGSRLRSYNEQFF. V usage is TRBV12-3 or TRBV12-4 and J usage is TRBJ2-1; the match to TRBD2 covers 12 bases. The CDR3 length is 21 residues.

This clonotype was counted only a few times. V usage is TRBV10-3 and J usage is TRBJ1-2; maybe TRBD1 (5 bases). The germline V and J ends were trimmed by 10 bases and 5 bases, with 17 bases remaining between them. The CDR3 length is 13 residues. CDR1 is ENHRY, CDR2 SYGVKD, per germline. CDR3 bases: TGTGCCACCGGAGGAGGGGCACTTTATGGCTACACCTTC. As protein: CATGGGALYGYTF.

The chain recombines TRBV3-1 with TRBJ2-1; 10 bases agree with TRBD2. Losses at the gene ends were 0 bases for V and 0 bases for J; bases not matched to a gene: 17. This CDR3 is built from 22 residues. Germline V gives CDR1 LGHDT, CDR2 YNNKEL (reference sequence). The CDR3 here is CASSQELPSGGIIWGSYNEQFF. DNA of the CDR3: TGTGCCAGCAGCCAAGAGTTACCTAGCGGGGGAATTATCTGGGGCTCCTACAATGAGCAGTTCTTC.

In DNA, the CDR3 is TGTGCCAGCAGCCAGGGACTCCCCAACAATGAGCAGTTCTTC. This gives the protein CASSQGLPNNEQFF. The J gene is TRBJ2-1, the V gene TRBV7-6; tentative D call: TRBD2 (6 bases). Deletions cut 5 bases from V and 5 bases from J, with 13 bases between. The CDR3 totals 14 residues. CDR1 SGHVS and CDR2 FNYEAQ come from the germline V gene.

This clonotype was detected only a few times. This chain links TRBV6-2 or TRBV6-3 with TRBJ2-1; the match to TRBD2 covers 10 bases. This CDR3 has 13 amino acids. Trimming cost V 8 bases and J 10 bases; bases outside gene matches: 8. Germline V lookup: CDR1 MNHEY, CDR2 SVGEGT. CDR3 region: CASRIAGGGEQFF. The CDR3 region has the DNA TGTGCCAGCCGCATAGCGGGAGGTGGGGAGCAGTTCTTC.

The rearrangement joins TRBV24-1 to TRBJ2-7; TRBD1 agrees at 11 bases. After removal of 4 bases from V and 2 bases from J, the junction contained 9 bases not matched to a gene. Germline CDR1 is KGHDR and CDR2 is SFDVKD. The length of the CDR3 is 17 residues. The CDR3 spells CATSDALDRGQAYEQYV. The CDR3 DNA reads TGTGCCACCAGTGACGCCCTGGACAGGGGGCAAGCCTACGAGCAGTACGTC.

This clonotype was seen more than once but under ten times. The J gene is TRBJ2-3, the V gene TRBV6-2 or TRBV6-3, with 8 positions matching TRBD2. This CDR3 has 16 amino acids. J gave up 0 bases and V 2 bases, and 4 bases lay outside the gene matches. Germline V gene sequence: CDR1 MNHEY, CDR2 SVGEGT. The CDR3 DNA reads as TGTGCCAGCAGTTACGCCCCGGGAGGGAGCACAGATACGCAGTATTTT. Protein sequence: CASSYAPGGSTDTQYF.

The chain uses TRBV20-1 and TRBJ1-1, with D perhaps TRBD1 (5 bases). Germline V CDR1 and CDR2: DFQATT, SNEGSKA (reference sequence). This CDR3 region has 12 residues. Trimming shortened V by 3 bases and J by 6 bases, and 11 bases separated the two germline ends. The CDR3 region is CSARTREPEAFF. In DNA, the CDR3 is TGCAGTGCTAGGACCAGGGAACCTGAAGCTTTCTTT.

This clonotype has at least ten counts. As DNA, the CDR3 is TGTGCCAGCAGCGTCTCCTCGGGGCTCACAGATACGCAGTATTTT. Translated: CASSVSSGLTDTQYF. The chain carries TRBV9 and TRBJ2-3; either TRBD1 or TRBD2 may fit D (5 bases each). The germline V gene encodes CDR1 SGDLS and CDR2 YYNGEE. V was cut by 2 bases and J by 2 bases, with 12 bases left in between. The CDR3 is made up of 15 amino acids.

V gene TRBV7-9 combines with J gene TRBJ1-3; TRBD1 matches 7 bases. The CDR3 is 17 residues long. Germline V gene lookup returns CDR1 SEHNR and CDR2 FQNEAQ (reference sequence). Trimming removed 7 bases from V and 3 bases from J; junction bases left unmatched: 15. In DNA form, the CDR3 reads TGTGCCAGCAATCCCATAGGAAGACAGGGAATTGGAAACACCATATATTTT. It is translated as CASNPIGRQGIGNTIYF.

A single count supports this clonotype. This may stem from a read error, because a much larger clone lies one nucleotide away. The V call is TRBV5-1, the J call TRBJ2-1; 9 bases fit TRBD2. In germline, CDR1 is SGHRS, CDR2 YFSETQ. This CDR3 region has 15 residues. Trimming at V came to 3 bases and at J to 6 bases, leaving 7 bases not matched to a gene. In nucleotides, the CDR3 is TGCGCCAGCAGCTCGAGCGGGAGGACCTTCAATGAGCAGTTCTTC. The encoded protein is CASSSSGRTFNEQFF.

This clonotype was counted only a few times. CDR3 nucleotides: TGTGCCAGCAGCTTCCAGGGGGGAACATCGGCTTTCTTT. Translating it yields CASSFQGGTSAFF. V usage is TRBV5-8 and J usage is TRBJ1-1, with 7 bases aligning to TRBD1. The V and J ends lost 2 bases and 11 bases, in that order; junction bases with no gene match: 9. The CDR3 consists of 13 residues. Germline values: CDR1 SGHTS, CDR2 YDEGEE.

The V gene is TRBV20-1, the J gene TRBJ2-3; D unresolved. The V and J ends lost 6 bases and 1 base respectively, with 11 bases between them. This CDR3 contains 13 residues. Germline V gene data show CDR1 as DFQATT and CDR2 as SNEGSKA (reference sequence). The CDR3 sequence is CSAIAPGTDTQYF. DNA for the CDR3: TGCAGTGCCATAGCCCCGGGCACAGATACGCAGTATTTT.